One and the same sample provided the 22 T cell receptor beta chains below, sequenced in a study of T cells in Graves' hyperthyroidism and ophthalmopathy. Amplified TCR beta CDR3 regions came from RNA transcripts. When the TCR CDR3 underwent first-round RT-PCR, the HTBI primer set was used. Using its own MiXCR run on the multiplex PCR reads, TCRdb lists one record per CDR3 protein. Of about 660,000 distinct CDR3 sequences in the sample, nearly 45% were seen once. The material sequenced was peripheral blood or thyroid tissue (not recorded which). These receptors all come from an adult man with Graves' disease, either hyperthyroidism or ophthalmopathy (not recorded which).

This clonotype was seen only a few times. The chain joins TRBV6-4 to TRBJ1-4, with D uncertain. Germline V gene lookup returns CDR1 MRHNA and CDR2 SNTAGT. The CDR3 covers 13 residues. V was pared by 2 bases and J by 8 bases, with 9 bases between. CDR3 in DNA: TGTGCCAGCAGTGACACCCGAGCCGAAAAACTGTTTTTT. Translation gives CASSDTRAEKLFF.

This clonotype was recorded at least ten times. The genes are TRBV7-9 and TRBJ1-4; D call uncertain. Germline CDR1 reads SEHNR; CDR2 reads FQNEAQ (reference sequence). Trimming removed 6 bases at V and 6 bases at J, with 14 bases between. The CDR3 covers 14 residues. CDR3 sequence: CASSLMSGDEKLFF. The CDR3 bases are TGTGCCAGCAGTTTAATGTCTGGGGATGAAAAACTGTTTTTT.

The rearrangement joins TRBV6-5 to TRBJ2-7, with 8 bases lining up with TRBD2. There are 14 residues in the CDR3. Germline trimming cut 8 bases from V and 5 bases from J; bases unmatched to any gene: 11. The germline V gene encodes CDR1 MNHEY and CDR2 SVGAGI. This CDR3 is CASATGLGVNEQYF. CDR3 nucleotides: TGTGCCAGCGCAACGGGACTAGGAGTAAACGAGCAGTACTTC.

This rearrangement joins TRBV5-6 to TRBJ1-2; D is possibly TRBD1 (6 bases). This CDR3 has 14 residues. Trimming shortened V by 5 bases and J by 3 bases, and 14 bases separated the two germline ends. CDR1 and CDR2 (germline): SGHDT, YYEEEE. Here the CDR3 DNA reads TGTGCCAGCAGTTCAAGGGGGGACTACTATGGCTACACCTTC. Translating gives CASSSRGDYYGYTF.

This chain joins TRBV6-5 and TRBJ1-2, with 9 bases fitting TRBD1. CDR1 is MNHEY, CDR2 SVGAGI, per germline. This CDR3 comprises 12 residues. Trimming at V came to 7 bases and at J to 6 bases, leaving 3 bases not matched to a gene. In DNA form, the CDR3 reads TGTGCCAGCACGGACAGGGGCAATGGCTACACCTTC. As protein: CASTDRGNGYTF.

V usage is TRBV29-1 and J usage is TRBJ2-7; D perhaps matches TRBD1 (6 bases). The CDR3 extends over 12 amino acids. Trimming shortened V by 6 bases and J by 3 bases, and 12 bases separated the two germline ends. In germline, CDR1 is SQVTM, CDR2 ANQGSEA. CDR3 in amino acids: CSVGDIYYEQYF. The DNA of the CDR3 is TGCAGCGTCGGGGACATCTACTACGAGCAGTACTTC.

The sample holds a few counts of this clonotype. This sequence joins TRBV5-5 and TRBJ1-1; 8 nucleotides align to TRBD1. In germline, CDR1 is SGHKS, CDR2 YYEKEE (reference sequence). The CDR3 has 15 residues. After removal of 3 bases from V and 2 bases from J, the junction contained 6 bases not matched to a gene. CDR3 residues: CASSSTGVPNTEAFF. As DNA, the CDR3 is TGTGCCAGCAGCTCGACAGGGGTTCCAAACACTGAAGCTTTCTTT. The variable domain in full, with the rest retrieved from reference TRBV5-5 and TRBJ1-1, is DAGVTQSPTHLIKTRGQQVTLRCSPISGHKSVSWYQQVLGQGPQFIFQYYEKEERGRGNFPDRFSARQFPNYSSELNVNALLLGDSALYLCASSSTGVPNTEAFFGQGTRLTVV.

The J gene is TRBJ1-4, the V gene TRBV12-3 or TRBV12-4; D gene uncertain. There are 15 residues in the CDR3. Between the trimmed V and J ends, which lost 6 bases and 3 bases, there was a span of 14 bases. Here the CDR3 reads CASSGGAEANEKLFF. CDR3 in DNA: TGTGCCAGCAGCGGAGGCGCTGAAGCTAATGAAAAACTGTTTTTT.

In this sample, this clonotype turned up a few times. The chain recombines TRBV13 with TRBJ1-2, with TRBD1 as a possible D gene (6 bases). V gave up 1 base and J gave up 7 bases, with 16 bases separating them. The CDR3 has 15 residues. The germline CDR1 and CDR2 sequences are PRHDT and FYEKMQ (reference sequence). CDR3 loop: CASSLVLGGLAGYTF. The CDR3 region has the DNA TGTGCCAGCAGCTTAGTCTTGGGGGGGCTGGCTGGCTACACCTTC.

At least ten counts were recorded for this clonotype. The chain has TRBV6-5 and TRBJ1-5; a weak D match, TRBD1 (6 bases). CDR1 and CDR2 (germline): MNHEY, SVGAGI. The V and J ends lost 5 bases and 7 bases respectively, with 9 bases between them. CDR3 length: 12 amino acids. The CDR3 nucleotides read TGTGCCAGCAGTCAGGGGAGGCAGCCCCAGCATTTT. Translating it yields CASSQGRQPQHF.

This clonotype was seen a handful of times. The gene calls are TRBV14 and TRBJ1-2; D is perhaps TRBD1 (6 bases). V was pared by 4 bases and J by 4 bases, with 16 bases between. Germline CDR1 and CDR2: SGHDN and FVKESK. This CDR3 has 15 amino acids. This CDR3 reads CASSPKGQGIYGYTF. CDR3 in DNA: TGTGCCAGCAGCCCAAAAGGGCAGGGGATCTATGGCTACACCTTC.

The chain is built from TRBV29-1 and TRBJ1-1, with 9 bases matching TRBD1. CDR1 and CDR2 from the germline V gene are SQVTM and ANQGSEA. The CDR3 extends over 14 amino acids. V was pared by 4 bases and J by 1 base, with 4 bases of the junction left unmatched. CDR3 amino acids: CSVGDRASNTEAFF. Written as DNA, the CDR3 is TGCAGCGTTGGGGACAGGGCCTCGAACACTGAAGCTTTCTTT.

This clonotype has just a few counts. V is TRBV29-1 and J is TRBJ1-1; no clear D gene. Trimming stripped 3 bases from V and 5 bases from J, with 13 bases between. This CDR3 comprises 13 residues. In germline, CDR1 is SQVTM, CDR2 ANQGSEA. DNA for the CDR3: TGCAGCGTTGAGTATGAGGGTAATACTGAAGCTTTCTTT. Protein: CSVEYEGNTEAFF.

This clonotype has only a few counts. Mismatch with germline at one junction end may stem from a read error. The chain joins TRBV10-3 to TRBJ1-1; a possible D gene is TRBD1 (5 bases). Germline CDR1 ENHRY, CDR2 SYGVKD. The CDR3 has 15 amino acids. The CDR3 loop reads CASSPLGTLNTEAFF. The CDR3 DNA is TGTGCCAGCAGTCCCTTAGGGACCCTGAACACTGAAGCTTTCTTT.

This clonotype was detected only a few times. This sequence joins TRBV7-2 and TRBJ1-5; no firm D call. The germline V gene encodes CDR1 SGHTA and CDR2 FQGNSA. The V end lost 5 bases, the J end lost 0 bases, and 11 bases lay between the germline ends. The CDR3 extends over 15 amino acids. The CDR3 spells CASSLRHNSNQPQHF. CDR3 sequence (DNA): TGTGCCAGCAGCCTCCGACACAATAGCAATCAGCCCCAGCATTTT.

V is TRBV6-2 or TRBV6-3 and J is TRBJ1-5; TRBD1 matches at 7 bases. V shed 0 bases, J shed 4 bases, and the junction held 6 bases outside the gene matches. This CDR3 is 16 amino acids long. CDR1 MNHEY and CDR2 SVGEGT come from the germline V gene. The CDR3 DNA reads TGTGCCAGCAGTTACTCGACAGGGAACGGGAATCAGCCCCAGCATTTT. Translated: CASSYSTGNGNQPQHF.

This chain uses TRBV14 with TRBJ1-4; D is undetermined. CDR1 is SGHDN, CDR2 FVKESK, per germline. Trimming removed 4 bases from V and 1 base from J, with 10 bases in between. The CDR3 is 15 residues long. CDR3: CASSRLGGTNEKLFF. DNA for the CDR3: TGTGCCAGCAGCCGCCTCGGTGGAACTAATGAAAAACTGTTTTTT.

The chain links TRBV6-5 to TRBJ1-1; tentative D call: TRBD1 (6 bases). CDR1 MNHEY and CDR2 SVGAGI come from the germline V gene. The V and J ends lost 5 bases and 6 bases respectively, with 10 bases between them. The CDR3 length is 12 residues. The CDR3 loop reads CASSEQGSEAFF. In nucleotides, the CDR3 is TGTGCCAGCAGTGAACAGGGCTCTGAAGCTTTCTTT.

The chain couples TRBV24-1 to TRBJ2-7, with 7 bases identical to TRBD2. Germline-derived CDR1 and CDR2 are KGHDR and SFDVKD. The CDR3 length is 12 residues. Unmatched junction bases numbered 4, after V lost 3 bases and J lost 9 bases. The CDR3 protein is CATSDGGDLQYF. CDR3 in DNA: TGTGCCACCAGTGATGGGGGGGACTTGCAGTACTTC.

This clonotype was detected many times. The chain combines TRBV15 with TRBJ2-5; D may match TRBD1 or TRBD2 (5 bases each). There are 14 residues in the CDR3. Germline CDR1 reads LNHNV; CDR2 reads YYDKDF (reference sequence). Deletions cut 5 bases from V and 5 bases from J, with 15 bases between. CDR3 sequence (DNA): TGTGCCACCAGCGGGGGTAGGGGTACCGAGACCCAGTACTTC. It yields the protein CATSGGRGTETQYF.

This clonotype was seen once. The CDR3 does not close with the conserved phenylalanine or tryptophan, likely indicating a read error. The DNA is omitted, as the CDR3 cannot be located on it reliably, and the CDR3 follows TCRdb's listing. The rearrangement uses TRBV10-3 and TRBJ2-5. Looked up from germline, CDR1 is ENHRY and CDR2 is SYGVKD. The CDR3 adds up to 11 amino acids, both ends counted. CDR3 residues: CTISEYRVLTI.

Note on this clonotype: A much larger clone lies a single base off, so this may be a read error. This sequence joins TRBV15 and TRBJ2-7; D is perhaps TRBD1 or TRBD2 (5 bases each). CDR1 LNHNV and CDR2 YYDKDF come from the germline V gene (reference sequence). V was pared by 6 bases and J by 3 bases, with 6 bases between. CDR3 size: 11 residues. CDR3 DNA sequence: TGTGCCACCAGGGGGGACTACGAGCAGTACTTC. Encoded protein: CATRGDYEQYF.